This T cell receptor (beta chain) was retrieved from a study of OX40 agonist ivuxolimab in advanced cancers. Libraries were prepared by immunoSEQ multiplex PCR; TCRdb keeps only in-frame clonotypes and omits some of them. This sample carries about 68,000 clones, roughly 82% of them seen once, and the ten largest clones take around 1.5%. V lost 5 bases, J lost 7 bases, and 9 bases lay in between. This CDR3 comprises 12 residues. Germline CDR1 MNHEY, CDR2 SMNVEV (reference sequence). Sequences were derived from CD4+ or CD8+ T cells sorted from blood, sampled in a trial of the OX40 agonist ivuxolimab. The chain combines TRBV27 with TRBJ2-1; D is undetermined. This TCR was sampled from an adult with an advanced solid tumor such as melanoma, head and neck, liver or kidney cancer. The chain's CDR3 is CASSPQRNEQFF. CDR3 nucleotide sequence: TGTGCCAGCAGTCCACAGAGGAATGAGCAGTTCTTC.